The 17 T cell receptor beta chains below come from one sample, sequenced in a study of T cells in Graves' hyperthyroidism and ophthalmopathy. The CDR3 regions of TCR beta were amplified from RNA transcripts. The TCR CDR3 was amplified in a first-round RT-PCR using the HTBI primer set. TCRdb redid the calling of the multiplex PCR reads with MiXCR, one entry per CDR3 protein. The table lists hundreds of thousands of distinct CDR3 sequences, less than 15% of them singletons. Sequenced: blood. The receptors were gathered from a young woman with Graves' hyperthyroidism.

This clonotype has a count of ten or more. The chain combines TRBV9 with TRBJ2-3; 9 bases match TRBD2. Per the germline V gene, CDR1 is SGDLS and CDR2 is YYNGEE. J was trimmed by 2 bases and V by 0 bases; bases with no gene match: 13. This CDR3 region has 19 residues. The CDR3 sequence: CASSVAPSGMGTFTDTQYF. The CDR3 DNA is TGTGCCAGCAGCGTAGCACCTAGCGGGATGGGGACCTTCACAGATACGCAGTATTTT.

To note about this clonotype: This could be a read error, since a much larger clone is one nucleotide away. The chain uses TRBV5-1 and TRBJ2-1; D perhaps matches TRBD1 (5 bases). The CDR3 spans 14 residues. Germline V gives CDR1 SGHRS, CDR2 YFSETQ. This CDR3 is CASGFWGRDNEQFF. The CDR3 DNA sequence: TGCGCCAGCGGCTTTTGGGGCCGTGACAATGAGCAGTTCTTC.

This clonotype was seen ten or more times. The chain recombines TRBV11-2 with TRBJ2-7; D remains ambiguous. This CDR3 is 13 amino acids long. From germline, CDR1 is SGHAT and CDR2 FQNNGV. Trimming left V 5 bases short and J 4 bases short, with 12 bases between. The chain's CDR3 is CASSPVTRYEQYF. DNA for the CDR3: TGTGCCAGCAGCCCAGTGACAAGGTACGAGCAGTACTTC.

This clonotype has ten or more counts. This chain joins TRBV18 and TRBJ2-1; D unresolved. Germline V gene lookup returns CDR1 KGHSH and CDR2 LQKENI. This CDR3 comprises 16 residues. Trimming removed 3 bases from V and 6 bases from J, with 18 bases in between. DNA of the CDR3: TGTGCCAGCTCACCGACAAGCCCAAGAGTACGCAATGAGCAGTTCTTC. Translated: CASSPTSPRVRNEQFF.

This rearrangement joins TRBV18 to TRBJ2-1, with a possible D match to TRBD1 (5 bases). The CDR3 is made up of 14 amino acids. The germline V gene has CDR1 KGHSH and CDR2 LQKENI. V lost 2 bases and J 4 bases, leaving 9 bases between the germline ends. The CDR3: CASSPSTEYNEQFF. Here the CDR3 DNA reads TGTGCCAGCTCACCATCGACAGAGTACAATGAGCAGTTCTTC.

This clonotype was counted many times. The CDR3: CASSLLPTRPTIYEQYF. DNA of the CDR3: TGTGCCAGCAGTTTACTCCCGACTAGGCCCACTATCTACGAGCAGTACTTC. The gene calls are TRBV27 and TRBJ2-7; weak D call: TRBD2 (6 bases). CDR1 MNHEY and CDR2 SMNVEV come from the germline V gene (reference sequence). The CDR3 has 17 residues. V was pared by 2 bases and J by 3 bases, with 20 bases between.

The chain employs TRBV24-1 and TRBJ2-2; the D gene is possibly TRBD1 (5 bases). Germline CDR1 KGHDR, CDR2 SFDVKD. There are 15 residues in the CDR3. With 1 base removed from V and 4 bases from J, the gap between germline ends came to 9 bases. CDR3 protein: CATSDFRDSTGELFF. The CDR3 nucleotides are TGTGCCACCAGTGATTTTCGAGACAGCACCGGGGAGCTGTTTTTT.

The CDR3 is CASSVDVIQPQHF. The CDR3 nucleotides are TGTGCCAGCAGCGTAGACGTGATCCAGCCCCAGCATTTT. The chain couples TRBV9 to TRBJ1-5; D is unresolved. CDR3 length: 13 residues. Trimming pared 0 bases from V and 7 bases from J, leaving 8 bases between. In germline, CDR1 is SGDLS, CDR2 YYNGEE.

This clonotype came up many times. The V gene is TRBV10-3, the J gene TRBJ2-3; no clear D. The length of the CDR3 is 14 residues. Germline loops: CDR1 ENHRY, CDR2 SYGVKD. Trimming took off 6 bases at V and 0 bases at J, with 10 bases between the two ends. In nucleotides, the CDR3 is TGTGCCATCAGGGAATCGACTAGCACAGATACGCAGTATTTT. This translates into CAIRESTSTDTQYF.

This clonotype has just one count. CDR3 coding DNA: TGCGCCAGCAGCCCACTGGGACAGGGGGGTCTATCTGGAAACACCATATATTTT. Translated, it gives CASSPLGQGGLSGNTIYF. This chain uses TRBV4-1 with TRBJ1-3; 11 positions agree with TRBD1. V lost 4 bases and J lost 1; bases outside the gene matches: 9. CDR3 length: 18 amino acids. Germline CDR1 MGHRA, CDR2 YSYEKL.

V usage is TRBV6-1 and J usage is TRBJ2-3; D might be TRBD1 (6 bases). The V end was cut by 5 bases, the J end by 6 bases, with 18 bases between. The V gene's germline CDR1 is MNHNS and CDR2 SASEGT. The CDR3 covers 15 residues. CDR3 DNA: TGTGCCAGCAGTCGAAGGTCCGCAGGGGTGGATACGCAGTATTTT. Protein sequence: CASSRRSAGVDTQYF.

Of note for this clonotype: Given a much more abundant clone one base away, this may be a read error. The rearrangement joins TRBV6-5 to TRBJ1-1; the D gene is possibly TRBD1 (6 bases). From germline, CDR1 is MNHEY and CDR2 SVGAGI. This CDR3 is built from 13 residues. The CDR3 here is CANSVTRGTEAFF. CDR3 DNA sequence: TGTGCCAACAGTGTCACCAGGGGCACTGAAGCTTTCTTT.

This clonotype was counted many times. This sequence joins TRBV7-2 and TRBJ2-2; D is perhaps TRBD2 (6 bases). V was shortened by 0 bases and J by 4 bases, with 12 bases between the two germline ends. The CDR3 consists of 16 residues. Germline V gene sequence: CDR1 SGHTA, CDR2 FQGNSA. CDR3 nucleotide sequence: TGTGCCAGCAGCTTAGCCGGGAGCTTGTCCACCGGGGAGCTGTTTTTT. It is translated as CASSLAGSLSTGELFF. Combining the CDR3 with reference TRBV7-2 and TRBJ2-2 gives the whole variable domain GAGVSQSPSNKVTEKGKDVELRCDPISGHTALYWYRQSLGQGLEFLIYFQGNSAPDKSGLPSDRFSAERTGGSVSTLTIQRTQQEDSAVYLCASSLAGSLSTGELFFGEGSRLTVL.

The chain recombines TRBV10-3 with TRBJ2-5; weak D call: TRBD1 (6 bases). CDR1 is ENHRY, CDR2 SYGVKD, per germline. Trimming took 5 bases from V and 3 from J, leaving 10 bases between them. There are 13 residues in the CDR3. The CDR3 protein is CAISTSGEETQYF. CDR3 nucleotide sequence: TGTGCCATCAGTACCTCAGGGGAAGAGACCCAGTACTTC.

The sample holds many counts of this clonotype. The CDR3 DNA is TGTGCCAGCAGTTACGGGCCGTCAGGTTCCTACGAGCAGTACTTC. Encoded protein: CASSYGPSGSYEQYF. The chain carries TRBV6-6 and TRBJ2-7; D ambiguous. Trimming cost V 2 bases and J 1 base, with 12 bases left between them. CDR3 length: 15 residues. The germline gives CDR1 MNHNY, CDR2 SVGAGI (reference sequence).

This clonotype showed up just a few times. The V gene is TRBV13, the J gene TRBJ2-1; D uncertain. In germline, CDR1 is PRHDT, CDR2 FYEKMQ (reference sequence). The CDR3 totals 13 residues. V gave up 7 bases and J gave up 8 bases, with 15 bases separating them. CDR3 sequence reads: CASKRIPRDEQFF. In nucleotides, the CDR3 is TGTGCCAGCAAAAGGATTCCTCGCGATGAGCAGTTCTTC.

J is TRBJ2-1 and V is TRBV25-1; 8 nucleotides align to TRBD1. Germline-derived CDR1 and CDR2 are MGHDK and SYGVNS. The CDR3 has 14 amino acids. V gave up 7 bases and J gave up 9 bases; unmatched junction bases: 11. The CDR3 region is CASTPGGTRSEQFF. For the CDR3, the DNA is TGTGCCAGCACGCCAGGGGGCACAAGGAGTGAGCAGTTCTTC.